This T cell receptor (beta chain) was identified in a study of blood T cell repertoires in COVID-19. Method: immunoSEQ multiplex PCR; TCRdb's copy keeps in-frame clones and lacks some. The sample has 95,000 to 110,000 clones, 88% seen once. The sequenced material came from peripheral blood. The TCR sequence derives from a man aged 45 to 65 with active or convalescent COVID-19.

CDR3 sequence (DNA): TGCGCCAGCAGCCATAATACTGATCAGCCCCAGCATTTT. Protein sequence: CASSHNTDQPQHF. This chain uses TRBV5-1 with TRBJ1-5; D remains unclear. The germline V gene has CDR1 SGHRS and CDR2 YFSETQ. V dropped 4 bases and J dropped 5 bases, with 10 bases sitting between them. This CDR3 is 13 amino acids long. Drawing the rest from reference TRBV5-1 and TRBJ1-5, the complete variable domain is KAGVTQTPRYLIKTRGQQVTLSCSPISGHRSVSWYQQTPGQGLQFLFEYFSETQRNKGNFPGRFSGRQFSNSRSEMNVSTLELGDSALYLCASSHNTDQPQHFGDGTRLSIL.